This T cell receptor (beta chain) emerged from a study of blood T cell repertoires in COVID-19. Study context: PBMCs, B-cell-depleted T cells, or T cells provided the cDNA or gDNA that made up the material.

Original processing methods: Counts of nucleated cells, estimated from reference gene primer amplification, were obtained. The method was immunoSEQ multiplex PCR; TCRdb's version includes in-frame clones alone and lacks a portion of them. The D gene and trimming were derived from the DNA, and the V and J assignments and clone size from that table. The table records approximately 60,000 clones, less than 80% of them present only once. The V segment lost 8 bases and the J segment 4 bases; nucleotides outside the gene matches: 9. The CDR3 length is 15 residues. Germline V lookup: CDR1 LNHDA, CDR2 SQIVND (reference sequence).

The sequencing input was peripheral blood. This receptor was identified in a man in his 60s with acute or convalescent COVID-19. The chain is built from TRBV19 and TRBJ1-5; 9 positions agree with TRBD1. CDR3 in amino acids: CASQDRGNGNQPQHF. For the CDR3, the DNA is TGTGCCAGTCAGGACAGGGGAAATGGAAATCAGCCCCAGCATTTT.